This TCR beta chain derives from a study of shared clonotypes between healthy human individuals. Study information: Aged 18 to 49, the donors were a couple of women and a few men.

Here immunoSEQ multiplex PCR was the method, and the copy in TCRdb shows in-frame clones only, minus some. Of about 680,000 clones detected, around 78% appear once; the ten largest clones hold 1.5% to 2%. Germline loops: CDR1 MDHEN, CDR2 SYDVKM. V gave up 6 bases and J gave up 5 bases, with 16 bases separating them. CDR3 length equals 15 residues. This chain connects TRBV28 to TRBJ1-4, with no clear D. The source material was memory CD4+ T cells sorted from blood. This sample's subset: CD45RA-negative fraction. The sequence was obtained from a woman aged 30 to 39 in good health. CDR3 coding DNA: TGTGCCAGCAGGCCACGACTGGCGGGGAATGAAAAACTGTTTTTT. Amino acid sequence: CASRPRLAGNEKLFF.